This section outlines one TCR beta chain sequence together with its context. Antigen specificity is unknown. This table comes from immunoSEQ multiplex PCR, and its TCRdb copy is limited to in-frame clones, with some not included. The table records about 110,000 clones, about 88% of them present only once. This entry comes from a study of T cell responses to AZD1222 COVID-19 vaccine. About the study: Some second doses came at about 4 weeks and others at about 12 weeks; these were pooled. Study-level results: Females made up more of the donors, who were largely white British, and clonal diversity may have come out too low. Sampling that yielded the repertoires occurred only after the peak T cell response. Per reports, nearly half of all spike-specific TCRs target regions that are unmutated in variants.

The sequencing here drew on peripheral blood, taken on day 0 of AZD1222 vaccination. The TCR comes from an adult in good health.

CDR3 coding DNA: TGCGCCAGCAGCCCTTTCTCGACAGTCTCATACTCTTCGATGAACACTGAAGCTTTCTTT. This gives the protein CASSPFSTVSYSSMNTEAFF. The J gene is TRBJ1-1, the V gene TRBV5-1, with a weak D call TRBD1 (5 bases). Germline V CDR1 and CDR2: SGHRS, YFSETQ. This CDR3 is built from 20 residues. The V end was cut by 4 bases, the J end by 0 bases, with 28 bases between.